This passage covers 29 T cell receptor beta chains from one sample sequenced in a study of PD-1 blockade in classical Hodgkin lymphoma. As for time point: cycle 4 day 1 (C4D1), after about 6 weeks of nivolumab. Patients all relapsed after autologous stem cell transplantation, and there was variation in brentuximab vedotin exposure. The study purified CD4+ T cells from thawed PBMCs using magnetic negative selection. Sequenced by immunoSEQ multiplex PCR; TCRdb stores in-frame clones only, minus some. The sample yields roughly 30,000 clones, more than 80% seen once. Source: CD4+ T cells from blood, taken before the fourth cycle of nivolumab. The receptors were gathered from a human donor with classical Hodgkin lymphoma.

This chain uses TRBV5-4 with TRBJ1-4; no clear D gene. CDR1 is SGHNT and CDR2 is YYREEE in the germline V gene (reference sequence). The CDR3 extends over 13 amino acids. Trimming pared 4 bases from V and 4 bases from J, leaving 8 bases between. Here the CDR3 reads CASSLEFNEKLFF. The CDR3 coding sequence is TGTGCCAGCAGCCTCGAATTTAATGAAAAACTGTTTTTT. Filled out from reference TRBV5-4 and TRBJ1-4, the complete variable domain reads ETGVTQSPTHLIKTRGQQVTLRCSSQSGHNTVSWYQQALGQGPQFIFQYYREEENGRGNFPPRFSGLQFPNYSSELNVNALELDDSALYLCASSLEFNEKLFFGSGTQLSVL.

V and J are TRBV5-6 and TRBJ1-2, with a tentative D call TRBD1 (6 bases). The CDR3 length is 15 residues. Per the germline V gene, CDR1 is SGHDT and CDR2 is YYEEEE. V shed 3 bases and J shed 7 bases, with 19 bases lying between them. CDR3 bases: TGTGCCAGCAGCTACACAGGGACCTCGGAACGTGGCTACACCTTC. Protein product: CASSYTGTSERGYTF.

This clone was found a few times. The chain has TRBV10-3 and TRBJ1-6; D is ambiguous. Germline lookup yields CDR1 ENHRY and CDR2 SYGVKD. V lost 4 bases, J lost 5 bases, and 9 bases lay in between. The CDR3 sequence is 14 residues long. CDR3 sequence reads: CAISGVSDNSPLHF. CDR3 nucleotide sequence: TGTGCCATCAGTGGGGTTTCAGATAATTCACCCCTCCACTTT.

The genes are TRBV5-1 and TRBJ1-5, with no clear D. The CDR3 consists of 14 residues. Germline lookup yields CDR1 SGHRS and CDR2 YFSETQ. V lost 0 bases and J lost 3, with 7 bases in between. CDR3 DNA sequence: TGCGCCAGCAGCTTGGGACACCCCAATCAGCCCCAGCATTTT. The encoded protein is CASSLGHPNQPQHF.

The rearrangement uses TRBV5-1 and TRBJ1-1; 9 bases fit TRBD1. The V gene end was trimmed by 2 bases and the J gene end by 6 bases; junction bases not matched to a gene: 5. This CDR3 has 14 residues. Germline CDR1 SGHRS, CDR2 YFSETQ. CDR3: CASSFGQGRPEAFF. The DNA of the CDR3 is TGCGCCAGCAGCTTCGGACAGGGGAGGCCTGAAGCTTTCTTT.

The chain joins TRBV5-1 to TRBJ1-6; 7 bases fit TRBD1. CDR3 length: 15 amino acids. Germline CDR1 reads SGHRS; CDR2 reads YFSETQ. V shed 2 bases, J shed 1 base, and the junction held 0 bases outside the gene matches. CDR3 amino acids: CASSLQGSYNSPLHF. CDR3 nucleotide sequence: TGCGCCAGCAGCTTACAGGGGTCCTATAATTCACCCCTCCACTTT. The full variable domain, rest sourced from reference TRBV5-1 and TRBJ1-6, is KAGVTQTPRYLIKTRGQQVTLSCSPISGHRSVSWYQQTPGQGLQFLFEYFSETQRNKGNFPGRFSGRQFSNSRSEMNVSTLELGDSALYLCASSLQGSYNSPLHFGNGTRLTVT.

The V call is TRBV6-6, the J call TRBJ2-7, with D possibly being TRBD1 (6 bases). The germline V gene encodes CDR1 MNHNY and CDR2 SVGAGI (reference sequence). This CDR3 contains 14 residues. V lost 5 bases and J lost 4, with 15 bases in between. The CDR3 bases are TGTGCCAGCAGTAAGGGTCAGGGGTTATACGAGCAGTACTTC. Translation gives CASSKGQGLYEQYF.

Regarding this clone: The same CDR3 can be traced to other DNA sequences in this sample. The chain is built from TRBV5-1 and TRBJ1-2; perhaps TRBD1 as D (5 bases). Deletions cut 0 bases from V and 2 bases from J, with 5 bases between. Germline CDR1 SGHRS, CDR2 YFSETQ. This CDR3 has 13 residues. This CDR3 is CASSLGQNYGYTF. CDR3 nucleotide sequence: TGCGCCAGCAGCTTGGGACAGAACTATGGCTACACCTTC.

The CDR3 here is CASSKIAAERNIQYF. DNA for the CDR3: TGCGCCAGCAGCAAAATAGCGGCGGAAAGAAACATTCAGTACTTC. J is TRBJ2-4 and V is TRBV4-1; tentative D call: TRBD2 (6 bases). The CDR3 loop spans 15 amino acids. CDR1 MGHRA and CDR2 YSYEKL come from the germline V gene. With 5 bases removed from V and 6 bases from J, the gap between germline ends came to 17 bases.

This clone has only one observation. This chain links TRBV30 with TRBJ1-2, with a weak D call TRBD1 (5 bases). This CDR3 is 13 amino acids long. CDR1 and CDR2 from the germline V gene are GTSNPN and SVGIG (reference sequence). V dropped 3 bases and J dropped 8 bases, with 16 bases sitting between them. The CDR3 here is CAWRGGGTSGYTF. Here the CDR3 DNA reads TGTGCCTGGAGAGGTGGGGGGACTTCCGGCTACACCTTC.

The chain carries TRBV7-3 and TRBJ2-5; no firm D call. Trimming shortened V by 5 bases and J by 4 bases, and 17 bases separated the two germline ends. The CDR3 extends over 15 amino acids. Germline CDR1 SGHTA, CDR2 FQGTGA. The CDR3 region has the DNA TGTGCCAGCAGCCCATCCTGGTGGGCGCGAGAGACCCAGTACTTC. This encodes CASSPSWWARETQYF.

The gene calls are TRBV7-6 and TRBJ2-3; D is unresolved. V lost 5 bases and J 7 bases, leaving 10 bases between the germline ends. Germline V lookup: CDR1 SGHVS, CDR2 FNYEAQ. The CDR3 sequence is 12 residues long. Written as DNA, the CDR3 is TGTGCCAGCAGCAACACATTGAATACGCAGTATTTT. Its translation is CASSNTLNTQYF.

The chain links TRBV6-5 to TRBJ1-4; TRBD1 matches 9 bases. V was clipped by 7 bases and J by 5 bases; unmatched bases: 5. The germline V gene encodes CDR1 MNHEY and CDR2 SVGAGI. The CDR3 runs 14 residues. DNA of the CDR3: TGTGCCAGCAAGAAGACAGGGGGGAATGAAAAACTGTTTTTT. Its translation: CASKKTGGNEKLFF.

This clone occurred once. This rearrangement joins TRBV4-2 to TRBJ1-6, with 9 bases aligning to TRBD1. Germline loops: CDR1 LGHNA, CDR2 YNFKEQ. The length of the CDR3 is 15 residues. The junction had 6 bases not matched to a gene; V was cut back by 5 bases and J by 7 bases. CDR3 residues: CASSLEGTGNSPLHF. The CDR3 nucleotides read TGTGCCAGCAGCTTAGAAGGGACAGGGAATTCACCCCTCCACTTT.

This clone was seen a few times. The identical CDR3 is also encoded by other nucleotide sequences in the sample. The CDR3 protein is CASSLGQGNYGYTF. CDR3 in DNA: TGCGCCAGCAGCTTGGGACAGGGGAACTATGGCTACACCTTC. The rearrangement joins TRBV5-1 to TRBJ1-2; 8 bases are a match to TRBD1. This CDR3 comprises 14 residues. Germline assignment: CDR1 SGHRS and CDR2 YFSETQ. The junction had 0 bases not matched to a gene; V was cut back by 0 bases and J by 2 bases.

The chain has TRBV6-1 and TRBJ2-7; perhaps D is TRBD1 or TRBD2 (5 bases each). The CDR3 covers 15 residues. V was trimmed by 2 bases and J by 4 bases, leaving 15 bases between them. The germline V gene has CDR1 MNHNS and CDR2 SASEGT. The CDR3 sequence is CASSENWGTLYEQYF. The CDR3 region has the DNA TGTGCCAGCAGTGAAAACTGGGGGACCCTATACGAGCAGTACTTC.

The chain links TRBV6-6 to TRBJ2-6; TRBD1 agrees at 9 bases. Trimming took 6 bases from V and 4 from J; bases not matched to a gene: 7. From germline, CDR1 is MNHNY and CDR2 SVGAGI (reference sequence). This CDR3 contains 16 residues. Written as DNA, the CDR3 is TGTGCCAGCAGAACACAGGGGGCGGTGGGGGCCAACGTCCTGACTTTC. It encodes CASRTQGAVGANVLTF.

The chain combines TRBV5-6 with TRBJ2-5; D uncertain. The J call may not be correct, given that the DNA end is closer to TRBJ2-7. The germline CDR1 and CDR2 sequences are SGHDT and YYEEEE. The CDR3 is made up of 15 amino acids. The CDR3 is CASSLSWPLGSEQYF. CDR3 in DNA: TGTGCCAGCAGCTTGTCTTGGCCCCTAGGATCCGAGCAGTACTTC.

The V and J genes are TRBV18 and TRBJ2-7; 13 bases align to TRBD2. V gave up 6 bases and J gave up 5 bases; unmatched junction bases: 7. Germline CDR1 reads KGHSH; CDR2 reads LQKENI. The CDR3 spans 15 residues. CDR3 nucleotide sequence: TGTGCCAGCTCTCCGGGACTAGCGGGGAATAACGAGCAGTACTTC. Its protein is CASSPGLAGNNEQYF.

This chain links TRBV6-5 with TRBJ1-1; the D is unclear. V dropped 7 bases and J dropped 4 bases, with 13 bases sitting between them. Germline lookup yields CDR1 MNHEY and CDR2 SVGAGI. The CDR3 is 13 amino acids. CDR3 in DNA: TGTGCCAGCATGGGAGTAGGTACCACTGAAGCTTTCTTT. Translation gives CASMGVGTTEAFF.

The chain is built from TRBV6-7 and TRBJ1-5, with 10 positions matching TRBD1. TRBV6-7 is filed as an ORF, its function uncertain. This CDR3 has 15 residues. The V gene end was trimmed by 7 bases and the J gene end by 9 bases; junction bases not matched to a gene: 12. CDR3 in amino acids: CASTNKDRGVRPQHF. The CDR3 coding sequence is TGTGCCAGCACCAACAAGGACAGGGGGGTTCGGCCCCAGCATTTT.

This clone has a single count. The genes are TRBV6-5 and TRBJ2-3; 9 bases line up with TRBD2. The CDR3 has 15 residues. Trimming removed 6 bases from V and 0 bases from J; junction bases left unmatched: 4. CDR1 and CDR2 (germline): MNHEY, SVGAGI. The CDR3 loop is CASRASGASTDTQYF. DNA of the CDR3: TGTGCCAGCAGGGCTAGCGGGGCTAGCACAGATACGCAGTATTTT.

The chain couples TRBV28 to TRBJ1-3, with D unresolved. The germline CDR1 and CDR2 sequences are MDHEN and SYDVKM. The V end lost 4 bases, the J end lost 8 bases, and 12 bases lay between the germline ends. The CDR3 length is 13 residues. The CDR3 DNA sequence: TGTGCCAGCAGTTGGGTTACTGTAGACACCATATATTTT. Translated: CASSWVTVDTIYF.

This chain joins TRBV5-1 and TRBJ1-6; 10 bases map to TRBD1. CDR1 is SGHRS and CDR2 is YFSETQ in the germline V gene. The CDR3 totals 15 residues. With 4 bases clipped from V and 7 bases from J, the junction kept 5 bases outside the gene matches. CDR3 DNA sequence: TGCGCCAGCAGCCCCGGGACAGGGGCGAATTCACCCCTCCACTTT. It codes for CASSPGTGANSPLHF.

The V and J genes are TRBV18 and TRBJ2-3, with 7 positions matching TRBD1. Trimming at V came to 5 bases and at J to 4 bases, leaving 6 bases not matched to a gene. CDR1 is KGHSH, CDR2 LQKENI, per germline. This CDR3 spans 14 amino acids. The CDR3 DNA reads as TGTGCCAGCTCAATGACGACAGGGTCAGATACGCAGTATTTT. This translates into CASSMTTGSDTQYF.

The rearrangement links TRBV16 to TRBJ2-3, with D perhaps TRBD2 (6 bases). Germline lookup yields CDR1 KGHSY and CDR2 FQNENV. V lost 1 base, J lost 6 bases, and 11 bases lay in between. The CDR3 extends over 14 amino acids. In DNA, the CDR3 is TGTGCCAGCAGCCAATTGGCGGGACCCGATACGCAGTATTTT. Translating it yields CASSQLAGPDTQYF.

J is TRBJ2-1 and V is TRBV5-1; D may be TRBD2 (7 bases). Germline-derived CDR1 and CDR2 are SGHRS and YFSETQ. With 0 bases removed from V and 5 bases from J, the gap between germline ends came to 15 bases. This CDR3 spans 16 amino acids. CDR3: CASSLAGRGANNEQFF. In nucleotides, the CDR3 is TGCGCCAGCAGCTTGGCCGGTCGGGGGGCTAACAATGAGCAGTTCTTC.

The CDR3 DNA reads as TGCGCCAGCAGCGGATCAGGGGATGTGGGTGAAAAACTGTTTTTT. The encoded protein is CASSGSGDVGEKLFF. V usage is TRBV5-1 and J usage is TRBJ1-4; possibly TRBD1 for D (6 bases). The germline V and J ends were trimmed by 4 bases and 7 bases, with 17 bases remaining between them. Germline V gives CDR1 SGHRS, CDR2 YFSETQ. The CDR3 covers 15 residues.

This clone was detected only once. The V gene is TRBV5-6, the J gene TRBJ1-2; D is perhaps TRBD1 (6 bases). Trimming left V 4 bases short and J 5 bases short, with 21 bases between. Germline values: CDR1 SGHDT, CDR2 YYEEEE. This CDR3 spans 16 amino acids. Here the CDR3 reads CASSGTRTVFGYGYTF. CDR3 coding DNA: TGTGCCAGCAGCGGTACGAGGACAGTGTTCGGATATGGCTACACCTTC.